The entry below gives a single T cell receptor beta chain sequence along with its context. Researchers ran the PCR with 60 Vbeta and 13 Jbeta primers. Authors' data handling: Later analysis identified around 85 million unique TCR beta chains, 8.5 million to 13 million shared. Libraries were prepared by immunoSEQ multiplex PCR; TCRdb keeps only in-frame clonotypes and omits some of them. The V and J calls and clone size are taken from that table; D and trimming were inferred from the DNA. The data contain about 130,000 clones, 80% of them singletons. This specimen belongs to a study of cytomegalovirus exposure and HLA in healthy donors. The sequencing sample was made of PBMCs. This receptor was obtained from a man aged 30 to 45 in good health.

The CDR3 loop is CASSLATGGLGRTEAFF. The DNA for the CDR3 is TGTGCCAGCAGCTTAGCGACAGGGGGCCTGGGTAGAACTGAAGCTTTCTTT. The chain uses TRBV13 and TRBJ1-1; 10 nucleotides agree with TRBD1. The CDR3 is made up of 17 amino acids. The germline CDR1 and CDR2 sequences are PRHDT and FYEKMQ (reference sequence). V lost 1 base and J lost 5; bases outside the gene matches: 10.